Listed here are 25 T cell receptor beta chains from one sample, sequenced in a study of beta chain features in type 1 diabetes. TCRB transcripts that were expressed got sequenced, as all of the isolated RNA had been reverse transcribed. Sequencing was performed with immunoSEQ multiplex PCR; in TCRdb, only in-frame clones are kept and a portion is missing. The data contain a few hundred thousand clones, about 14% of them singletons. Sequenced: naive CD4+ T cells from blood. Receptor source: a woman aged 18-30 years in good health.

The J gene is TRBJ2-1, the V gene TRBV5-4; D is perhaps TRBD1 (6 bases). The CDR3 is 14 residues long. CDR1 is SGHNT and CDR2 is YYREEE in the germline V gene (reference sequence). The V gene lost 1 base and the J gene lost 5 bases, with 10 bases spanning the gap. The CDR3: CASSLSGVDNEQFF. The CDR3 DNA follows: TGTGCCAGCAGCTTGTCAGGGGTGGACAATGAGCAGTTCTTC.

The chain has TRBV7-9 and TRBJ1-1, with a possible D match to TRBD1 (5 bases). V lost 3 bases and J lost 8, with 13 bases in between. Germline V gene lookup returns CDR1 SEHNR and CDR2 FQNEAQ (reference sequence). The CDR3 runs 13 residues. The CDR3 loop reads CASSFRGVREAFF. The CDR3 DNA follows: TGTGCCAGCAGCTTTAGGGGTGTTAGAGAAGCTTTCTTT. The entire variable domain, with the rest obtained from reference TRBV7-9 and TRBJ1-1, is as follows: DTGVSQNPRHKITKRGQNVTFRCDPISEHNRLYWYRQTLGQGPEFLTYFQNEAQLEKSRLLSDRFSAERPKGSFSTLEIQRTEQGDSAMYLCASSFRGVREAFFGQGTRLTVV.

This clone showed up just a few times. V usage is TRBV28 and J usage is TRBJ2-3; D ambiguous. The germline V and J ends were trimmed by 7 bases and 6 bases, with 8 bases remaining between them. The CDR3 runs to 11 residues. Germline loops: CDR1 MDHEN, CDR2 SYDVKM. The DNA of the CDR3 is TGTGCCAGCACCGTCGGGGATACGCAGTATTTT. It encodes CASTVGDTQYF.

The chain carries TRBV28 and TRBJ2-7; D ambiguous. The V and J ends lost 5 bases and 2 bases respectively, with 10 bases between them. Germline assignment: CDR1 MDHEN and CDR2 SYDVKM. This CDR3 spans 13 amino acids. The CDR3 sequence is CASSREVPYEQYF. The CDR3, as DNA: TGTGCCAGCAGTCGCGAAGTCCCCTACGAGCAGTACTTC.

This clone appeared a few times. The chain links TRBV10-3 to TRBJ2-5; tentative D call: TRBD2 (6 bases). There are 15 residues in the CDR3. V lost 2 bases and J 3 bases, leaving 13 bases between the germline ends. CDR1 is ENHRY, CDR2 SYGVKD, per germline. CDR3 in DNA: TGTGCCATCAGTGAGGGTAGCGGTGGGGAAGAGACCCAGTACTTC. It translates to CAISEGSGGEETQYF.

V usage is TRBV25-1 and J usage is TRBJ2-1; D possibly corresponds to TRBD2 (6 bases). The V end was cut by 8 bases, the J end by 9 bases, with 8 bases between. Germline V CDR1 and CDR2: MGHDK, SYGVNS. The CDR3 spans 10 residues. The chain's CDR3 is CASLGGEQFF. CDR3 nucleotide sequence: TGTGCCAGCTTGGGGGGTGAGCAGTTCTTC.

The CDR3 sequence is CASSVDRGNYNEQFF. The CDR3 nucleotides are TGTGCCAGCAGCGTGGACAGGGGGAATTACAATGAGCAGTTCTTC. The chain combines TRBV5-4 with TRBJ2-1, with 10 bases fitting TRBD1. CDR1 is SGHNT and CDR2 is YYREEE in the germline V gene (reference sequence). CDR3 length: 15 amino acids. The V gene end was trimmed by 4 bases and the J gene end by 4 bases; junction bases not matched to a gene: 5.

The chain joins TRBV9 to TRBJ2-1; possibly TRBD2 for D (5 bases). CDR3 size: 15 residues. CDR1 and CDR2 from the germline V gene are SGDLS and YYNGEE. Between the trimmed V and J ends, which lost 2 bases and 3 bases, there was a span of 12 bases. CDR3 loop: CASSVSGYGYNEQFF. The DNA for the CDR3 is TGTGCCAGCAGCGTTTCGGGGTATGGCTACAATGAGCAGTTCTTC.

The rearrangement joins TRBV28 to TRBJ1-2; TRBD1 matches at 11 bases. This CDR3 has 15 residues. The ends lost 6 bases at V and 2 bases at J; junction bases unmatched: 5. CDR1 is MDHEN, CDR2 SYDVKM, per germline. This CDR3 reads CASSAGTGGNYGYTF. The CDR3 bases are TGTGCCAGCAGCGCAGGGACAGGGGGAAACTATGGCTACACCTTC.

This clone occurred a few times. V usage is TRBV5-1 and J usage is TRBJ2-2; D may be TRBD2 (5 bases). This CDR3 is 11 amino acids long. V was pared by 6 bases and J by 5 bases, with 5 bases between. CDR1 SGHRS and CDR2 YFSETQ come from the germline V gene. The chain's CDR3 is CASTGTGELFF. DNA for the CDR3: TGCGCCAGCACGGGGACCGGGGAGCTGTTTTTT.

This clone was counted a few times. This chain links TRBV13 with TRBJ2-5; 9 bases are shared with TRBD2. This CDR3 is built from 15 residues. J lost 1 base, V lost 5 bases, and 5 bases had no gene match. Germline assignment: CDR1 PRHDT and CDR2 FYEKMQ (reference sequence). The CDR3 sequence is CASSRLAGTQETQYF. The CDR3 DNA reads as TGTGCCAGCAGCCGTCTAGCGGGGACCCAAGAGACCCAGTACTTC.

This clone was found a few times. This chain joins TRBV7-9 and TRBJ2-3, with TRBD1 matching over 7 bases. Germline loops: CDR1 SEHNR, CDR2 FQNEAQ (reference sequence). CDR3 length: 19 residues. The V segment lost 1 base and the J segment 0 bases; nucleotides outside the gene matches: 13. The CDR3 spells CASSLGGYRGIKSTDTQYF. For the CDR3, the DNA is TGTGCCAGCAGCTTAGGTGGCTACAGGGGAATCAAGAGCACAGATACGCAGTATTTT.

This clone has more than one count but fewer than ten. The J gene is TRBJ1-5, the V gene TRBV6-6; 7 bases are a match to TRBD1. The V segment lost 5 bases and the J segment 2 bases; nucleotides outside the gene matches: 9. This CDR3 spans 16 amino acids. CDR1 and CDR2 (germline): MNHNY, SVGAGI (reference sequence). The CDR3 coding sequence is TGTGCCAGCAGTCCCGATCGACAGGGTGGCAATCAGCCCCAGCATTTT. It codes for CASSPDRQGGNQPQHF.

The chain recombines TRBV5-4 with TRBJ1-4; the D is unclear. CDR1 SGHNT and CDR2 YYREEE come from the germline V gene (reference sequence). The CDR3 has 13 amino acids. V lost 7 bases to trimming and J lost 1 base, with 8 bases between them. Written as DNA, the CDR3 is TGTGCCAGCGCTAAAGAAACTAATGAAAAACTGTTTTTT. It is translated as CASAKETNEKLFF.

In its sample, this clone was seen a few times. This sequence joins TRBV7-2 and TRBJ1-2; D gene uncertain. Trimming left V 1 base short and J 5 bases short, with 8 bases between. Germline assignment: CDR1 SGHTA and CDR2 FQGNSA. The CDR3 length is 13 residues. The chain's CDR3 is CASSLVDVYGYTF. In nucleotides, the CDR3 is TGTGCCAGCAGCTTAGTAGATGTTTATGGCTACACCTTC. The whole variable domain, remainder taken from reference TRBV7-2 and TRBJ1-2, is GAGVSQSPSNKVTEKGKDVELRCDPISGHTALYWYRQSLGQGLEFLIYFQGNSAPDKSGLPSDRFSAERTGGSVSTLTIQRTQQEDSAVYLCASSLVDVYGYTFGSGTRLTVV.

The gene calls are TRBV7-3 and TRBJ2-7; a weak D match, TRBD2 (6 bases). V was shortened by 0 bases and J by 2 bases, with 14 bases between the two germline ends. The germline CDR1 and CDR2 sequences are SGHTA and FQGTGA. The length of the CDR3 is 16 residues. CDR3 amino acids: CASSLTSGVITYEQYF. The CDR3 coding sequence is TGTGCCAGCAGCTTAACTAGCGGAGTAATAACCTACGAGCAGTACTTC.

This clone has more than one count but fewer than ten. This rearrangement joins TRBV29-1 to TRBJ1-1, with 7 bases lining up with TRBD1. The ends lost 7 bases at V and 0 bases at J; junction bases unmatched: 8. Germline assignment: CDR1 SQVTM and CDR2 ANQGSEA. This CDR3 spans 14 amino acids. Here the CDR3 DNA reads TGCAGCGCCGAGGGACAGCCACTGAACACTGAAGCTTTCTTT. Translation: CSAEGQPLNTEAFF.

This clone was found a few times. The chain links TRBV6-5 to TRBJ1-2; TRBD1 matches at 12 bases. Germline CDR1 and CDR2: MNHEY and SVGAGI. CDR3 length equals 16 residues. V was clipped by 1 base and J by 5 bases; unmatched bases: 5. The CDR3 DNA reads TGTGCCAGCAGTTACTTACCGGGACAGGGGGCTTATGGCTACACCTTC. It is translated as CASSYLPGQGAYGYTF.

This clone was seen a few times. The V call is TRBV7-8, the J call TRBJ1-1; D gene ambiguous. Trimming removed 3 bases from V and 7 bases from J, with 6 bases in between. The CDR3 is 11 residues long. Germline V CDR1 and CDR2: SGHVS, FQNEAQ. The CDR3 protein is CASSLALEAFF. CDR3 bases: TGTGCCAGCAGCTTGGCCCTTGAAGCTTTCTTT.

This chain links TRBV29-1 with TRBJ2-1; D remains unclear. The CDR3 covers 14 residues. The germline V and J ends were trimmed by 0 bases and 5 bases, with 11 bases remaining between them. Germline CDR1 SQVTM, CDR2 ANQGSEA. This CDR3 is CSVEDPIVHNEQFF. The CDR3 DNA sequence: TGCAGCGTTGAAGATCCGATAGTCCACAATGAGCAGTTCTTC.

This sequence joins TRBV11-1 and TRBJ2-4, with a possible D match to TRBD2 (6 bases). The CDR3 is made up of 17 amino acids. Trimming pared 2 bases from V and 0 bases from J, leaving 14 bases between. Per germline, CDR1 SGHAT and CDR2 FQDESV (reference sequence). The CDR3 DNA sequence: TGTGCCAGCAGCTTAAGGAGGGGTCCCATAGCCAAAAACATTCAGTACTTC. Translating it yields CASSLRRGPIAKNIQYF.

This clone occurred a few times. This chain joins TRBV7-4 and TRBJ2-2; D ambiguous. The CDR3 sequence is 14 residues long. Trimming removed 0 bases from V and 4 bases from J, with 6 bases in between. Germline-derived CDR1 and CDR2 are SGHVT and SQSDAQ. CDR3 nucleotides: TGTGCCAGCAGCTTAGCTATATTCACCGGGGAGCTGTTTTTT. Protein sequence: CASSLAIFTGELFF.

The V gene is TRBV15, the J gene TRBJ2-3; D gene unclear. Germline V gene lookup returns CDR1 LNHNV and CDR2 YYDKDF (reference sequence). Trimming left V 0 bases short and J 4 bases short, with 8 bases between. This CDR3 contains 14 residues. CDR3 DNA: TGTGCCACCAGCAGAGATCGGGTGCCAGATACGCAGTATTTT. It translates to CATSRDRVPDTQYF. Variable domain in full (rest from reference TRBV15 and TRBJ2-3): DAMVIQNPRYQVTQFGKPVTLSCSQTLNHNVMYWYQQKSSQAPKLLFHYYDKDFNNEADTPDNFQSRRPNTSFCFLDIRSPGLGDTAMYLCATSRDRVPDTQYFGPGTRLTVL.

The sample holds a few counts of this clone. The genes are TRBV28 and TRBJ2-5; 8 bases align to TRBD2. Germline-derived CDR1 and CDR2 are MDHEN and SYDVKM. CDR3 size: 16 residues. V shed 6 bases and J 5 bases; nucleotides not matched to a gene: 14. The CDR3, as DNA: TGTGCCAGCAGCCCGTCCGGGAGGGCTAAATGGGAGACCCAGTACTTC. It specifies CASSPSGRAKWETQYF. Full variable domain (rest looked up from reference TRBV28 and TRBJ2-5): DVKVTQSSRYLVKRTGEKVFLECVQDMDHENMFWYRQDPGLGLRLIYFSYDVKMKEKGDIPEGYSVSREKKERFSLILESASTNQTSMYLCASSPSGRAKWETQYFGPGTRLLVL.

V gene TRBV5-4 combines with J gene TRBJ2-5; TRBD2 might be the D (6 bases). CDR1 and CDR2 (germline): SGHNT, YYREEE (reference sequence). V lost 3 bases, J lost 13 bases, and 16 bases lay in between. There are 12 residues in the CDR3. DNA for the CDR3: TGTGCCAGCAGCTCTGACCGGGACTCCCGGTACTTC. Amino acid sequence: CASSSDRDSRYF. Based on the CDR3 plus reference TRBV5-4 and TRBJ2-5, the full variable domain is ETGVTQSPTHLIKTRGQQVTLRCSSQSGHNTVSWYQQALGQGPQFIFQYYREEENGRGNFPPRFSGLQFPNYSSELNVNALELDDSALYLCASSSDRDSRYFGPGTRLLVL.